Listed below are T cell receptor beta chains from one sample, sequenced in a study of blood T cell repertoires in COVID-19. Measured with immunoSEQ multiplex PCR; TCRdb has only the in-frame clones, and not every one. The sample yields fewer than 400,000 clones, 85% to 95% seen once. The sequencing sample was made of PBMCs or T cells enriched from blood (not recorded which). The source is a woman aged 25 to 39 who had been exposed to COVID-19. The CDR3 runs from the conserved cysteine through the conserved F or W. A D gene is named only where the DNA matches it firmly.

>TRBV2|.|TRBJ1-3
CASSEATGSGNTIYF
>TRBV7-9|TRBD1|TRBJ1-5
CASSLVSQGEMSNQPQHF
>TRBV11-2|.|TRBJ1-6
CASSLEAQGNSPLHF
>TRBV6-5|.|TRBJ2-2
CASSYWSGADTGELFF
>TRBV5-4|.|TRBJ1-2
CASSPPGGITVDYGYTF
>TRBV19|.|TRBJ1-4
CASSRTPNEKLFF
>TRBV7-8|TRBD2|TRBJ2-2
CASSLRLAGGRGLGSGELFF
>TRBV5-1|TRBD1|TRBJ1-1
CASDTGGESEAFF
>TRBV5-1|TRBD2|TRBJ2-3
CASSFTSAYTDTQYF
>TRBV12-3/TRBV12-4|.|TRBJ2-1
CASSFLMEQFF
>TRBV4-2|TRBD1|TRBJ2-7
CASSQAGTGGVGQYF
>TRBV5-6|.|TRBJ1-1
CASSSQDTEAFF
>TRBV27|TRBD1|TRBJ1-2
CASSQNGQGISNYGYTF
>TRBV9|.|TRBJ1-1
CASSVALDSEAFF
>TRBV4-1|.|TRBJ1-1
CATGTSMNTEAFF
>TRBV7-9|TRBD1|TRBJ1-1
CASSSRDRGRNTEAFF
>TRBV6-2/TRBV6-3|TRBD1|TRBJ2-7
CASSYSISADRIYEQYF
>TRBV7-9|.|TRBJ1-1
CASGQSFEAFF
>TRBV4-3|TRBD1|TRBJ1-4
CASSQRDRDEKLFF
>TRBV4-1|TRBD2|TRBJ2-1
CASSLLSGAVRYNEQFF
>TRBV19|TRBD1|TRBJ1-5
CASSTGGYRNQPQHF
>TRBV7-3|TRBD2|TRBJ2-1
CASSLGGLAGNEQFF
>TRBV19|.|TRBJ2-2
CASSTDYSGELFF
>TRBV7-9|.|TRBJ2-3
CASSRGGMGSDTQYF
>TRBV18|TRBD1|TRBJ1-2
CASSPRGQGGFSYTF
>TRBV2|TRBD1|TRBJ1-2
CASHSTFRGKFYGYTF
>TRBV7-9|.|TRBJ1-4
CASRRSGGEKLFF
>TRBV19|TRBD1|TRBJ1-2
CASSDPGQGARYGYTF
>TRBV9|TRBD2|TRBJ2-3
CASSVGGGATDTQYF
>TRBV10-2|.|TRBJ2-1
CASRRAYNEQFF
>TRBV5-6|.|TRBJ1-1
CASSLQIGTEAFF
>TRBV9|.|TRBJ1-1
CASSARLTEAFF
>TRBV3-1/TRBV3-2|TRBD1|TRBJ1-2
CASSMGTGGRTNYGYTF
>TRBV5-1|TRBD1|TRBJ2-2
CASSHGTGGTNTGELFF
>TRBV10-3|TRBD1|TRBJ1-1
CAIRVTGDNMNTEAFF
>TRBV6-5|.|TRBJ1-1
CASNGGGEAFF
>TRBV7-8|.|TRBJ1-1
CASSFRDSNTEAFF
>TRBV14|TRBD1|TRBJ2-1
CASSPRDRVEQFF
>TRBV5-8|TRBD1|TRBJ2-4
CASRPDRGLNIQYF
>TRBV2|.|TRBJ1-5
CASSDRSSNQPQHF
>TRBV27|TRBD2|TRBJ2-3
CASLTGVGGTTDTQYF
>TRBV18|.|TRBJ1-1
CASSPPGRSGSEAFF
>TRBV7-3|.|TRBJ1-1
CASSEGVVNTEAFF
>TRBV29-1|.|TRBJ1-1
CSVGRWGSSTEAFF
>TRBV5-1|.|TRBJ1-2
CASSLAAGANYGYTF
>TRBV27|TRBD1|TRBJ1-2
CASSLYPGQNYGYTF
>TRBV4-3|TRBD2|TRBJ2-3
CASSQGGTTDTQYF
>TRBV19|TRBD2|TRBJ2-1
CASSIQPSSGGYNEQFF
>TRBV4-2|.|TRBJ1-6
CASSQDRGGPNSPLHF
>TRBV9|.|TRBJ2-5
CASSPAGVASKETQYF